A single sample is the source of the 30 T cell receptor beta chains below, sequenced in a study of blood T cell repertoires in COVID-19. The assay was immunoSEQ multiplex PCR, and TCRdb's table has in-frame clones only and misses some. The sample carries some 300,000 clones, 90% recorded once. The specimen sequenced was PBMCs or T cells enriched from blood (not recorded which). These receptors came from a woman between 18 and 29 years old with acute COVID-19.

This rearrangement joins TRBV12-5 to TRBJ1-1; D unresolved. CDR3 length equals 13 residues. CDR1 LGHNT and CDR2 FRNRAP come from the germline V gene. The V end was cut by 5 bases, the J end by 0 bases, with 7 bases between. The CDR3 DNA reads TGTGCTAGTGGTCCGGACTTGAACACTGAAGCTTTCTTT. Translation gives CASGPDLNTEAFF.

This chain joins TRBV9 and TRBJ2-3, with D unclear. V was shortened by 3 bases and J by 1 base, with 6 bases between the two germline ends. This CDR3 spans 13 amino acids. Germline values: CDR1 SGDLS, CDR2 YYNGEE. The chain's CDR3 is CASSGVGTDTQYF. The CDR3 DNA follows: TGTGCCAGCAGCGGCGTCGGCACAGATACGCAGTATTTT.

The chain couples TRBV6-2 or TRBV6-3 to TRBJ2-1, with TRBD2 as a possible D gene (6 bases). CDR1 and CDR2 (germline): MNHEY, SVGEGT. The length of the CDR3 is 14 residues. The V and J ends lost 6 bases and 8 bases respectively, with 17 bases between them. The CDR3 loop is CASSRRRAGDEQFF. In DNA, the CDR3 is TGTGCCAGCAGCCGCAGGAGGGCCGGGGATGAGCAGTTCTTC.

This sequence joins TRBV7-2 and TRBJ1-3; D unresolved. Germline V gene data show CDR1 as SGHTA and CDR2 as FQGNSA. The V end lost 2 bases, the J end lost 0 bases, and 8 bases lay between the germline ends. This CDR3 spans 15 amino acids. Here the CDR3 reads CASSLSEFSGNTIYF. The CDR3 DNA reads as TGTGCCAGCAGCTTATCAGAATTCTCTGGAAACACCATATATTTT.

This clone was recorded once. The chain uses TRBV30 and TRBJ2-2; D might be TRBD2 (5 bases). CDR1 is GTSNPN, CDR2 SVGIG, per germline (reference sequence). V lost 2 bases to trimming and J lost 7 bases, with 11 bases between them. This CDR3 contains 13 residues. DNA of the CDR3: TGTGCCTGGAGTCCTCTAGGGAGCGGGGAGCTGTTTTTT. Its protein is CAWSPLGSGELFF.

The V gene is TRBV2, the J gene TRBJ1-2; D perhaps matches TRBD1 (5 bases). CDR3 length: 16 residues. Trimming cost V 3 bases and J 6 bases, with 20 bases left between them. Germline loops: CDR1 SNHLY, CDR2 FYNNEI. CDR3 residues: CASSDPQDTILNGYTF. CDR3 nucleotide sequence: TGTGCCAGCAGTGATCCCCAGGACACAATCCTCAATGGCTACACCTTC.

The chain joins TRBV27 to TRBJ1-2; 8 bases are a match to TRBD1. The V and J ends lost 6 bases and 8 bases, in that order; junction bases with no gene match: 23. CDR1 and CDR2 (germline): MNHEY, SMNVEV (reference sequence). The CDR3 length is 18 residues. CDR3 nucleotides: TGTGCCAGCAGCCGGGCGACTATTACCGGGACAGGCCCTGGGGGCTACACCTTC. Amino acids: CASSRATITGTGPGGYTF.

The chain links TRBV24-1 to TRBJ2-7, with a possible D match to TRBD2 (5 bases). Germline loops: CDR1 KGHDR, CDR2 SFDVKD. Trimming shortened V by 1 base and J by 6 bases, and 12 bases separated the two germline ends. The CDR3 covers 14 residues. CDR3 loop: CATSDFEGTGEQYF. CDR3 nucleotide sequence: TGTGCCACCAGTGATTTTGAGGGAACGGGCGAGCAGTACTTC.

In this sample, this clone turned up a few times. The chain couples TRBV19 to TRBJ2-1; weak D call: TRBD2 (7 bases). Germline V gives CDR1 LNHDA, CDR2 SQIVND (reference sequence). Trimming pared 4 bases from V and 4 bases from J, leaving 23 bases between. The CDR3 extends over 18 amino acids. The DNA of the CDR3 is TGTGCCAGTAGTAGGGGACCGGGGGCTAGCGGTTTTTACAATGAGCAGTTCTTC. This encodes CASSRGPGASGFYNEQFF. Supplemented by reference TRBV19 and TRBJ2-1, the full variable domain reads DGGITQSPKYLFRKEGQNVTLSCEQNLNHDAMYWYRQDPGQGLRLIYYSQIVNDFQKGDIAEGYSVSREKKESFPLTVTSAQKNPTAFYLCASSRGPGASGFYNEQFFGPGTRLTVL.

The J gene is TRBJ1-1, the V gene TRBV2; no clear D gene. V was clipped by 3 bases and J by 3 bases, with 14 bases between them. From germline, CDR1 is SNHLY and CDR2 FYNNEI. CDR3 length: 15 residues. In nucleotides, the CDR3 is TGTGCCAGCAGTGAGACGTCGATCCGGGACACTGAAGCTTTCTTT. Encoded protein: CASSETSIRDTEAFF.

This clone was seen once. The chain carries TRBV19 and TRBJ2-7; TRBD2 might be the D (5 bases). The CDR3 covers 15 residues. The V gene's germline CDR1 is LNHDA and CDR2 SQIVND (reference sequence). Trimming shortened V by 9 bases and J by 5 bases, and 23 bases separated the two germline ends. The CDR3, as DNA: TGTGCCAGCCGTATGGAAGGGCGGGTGTGGGACGAGCAGTACTTC. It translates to CASRMEGRVWDEQYF.

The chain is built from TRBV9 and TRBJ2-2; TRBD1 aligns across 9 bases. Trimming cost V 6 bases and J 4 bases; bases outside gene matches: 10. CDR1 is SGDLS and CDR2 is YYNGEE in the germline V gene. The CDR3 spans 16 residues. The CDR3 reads CASTTTGGAGTGELFF. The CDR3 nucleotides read TGTGCCAGCACTACTACAGGGGGCGCCGGCACCGGGGAGCTGTTTTTT.

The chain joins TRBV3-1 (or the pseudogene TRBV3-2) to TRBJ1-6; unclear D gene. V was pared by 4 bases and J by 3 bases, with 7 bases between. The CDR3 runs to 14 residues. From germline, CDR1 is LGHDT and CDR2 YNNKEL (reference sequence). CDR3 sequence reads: CASSLEHYNSPLHF. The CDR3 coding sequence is TGTGCCAGCAGCCTGGAGCACTATAATTCACCCCTCCACTTT.

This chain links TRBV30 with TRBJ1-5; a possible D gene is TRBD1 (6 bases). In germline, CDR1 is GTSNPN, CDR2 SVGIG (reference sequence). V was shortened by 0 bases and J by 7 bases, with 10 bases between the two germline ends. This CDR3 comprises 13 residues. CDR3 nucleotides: TGTGCCTGGAGTGTCAGGGGCGGACAGCCCCAGCATTTT. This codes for CAWSVRGGQPQHF.

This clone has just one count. The CDR3 coding sequence is TGTGCCAGCAGCTTAGCTCTCGAGGGGCAGTTCTTC. Its translation is CASSLALEGQFF. The rearrangement joins TRBV7-9 to TRBJ2-1; possible D gene TRBD2, 5 bases. The CDR3 has 12 residues. V shed 0 bases and J shed 12 bases, with 9 bases lying between them. Looked up from germline, CDR1 is SEHNR and CDR2 is FQNEAQ (reference sequence).

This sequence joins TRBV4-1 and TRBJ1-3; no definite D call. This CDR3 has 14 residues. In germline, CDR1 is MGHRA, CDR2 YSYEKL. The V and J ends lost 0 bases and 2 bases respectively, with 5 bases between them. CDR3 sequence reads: CASSQDGTGNTIYF. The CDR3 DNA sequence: TGCGCCAGCAGCCAAGACGGTACTGGAAACACCATATATTTT.

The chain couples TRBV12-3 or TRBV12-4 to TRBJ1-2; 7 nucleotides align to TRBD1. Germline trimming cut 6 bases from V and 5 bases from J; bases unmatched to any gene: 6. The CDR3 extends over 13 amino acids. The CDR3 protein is CASSPQGIYGYTF. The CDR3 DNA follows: TGTGCCAGCAGCCCACAGGGGATATATGGCTACACCTTC.

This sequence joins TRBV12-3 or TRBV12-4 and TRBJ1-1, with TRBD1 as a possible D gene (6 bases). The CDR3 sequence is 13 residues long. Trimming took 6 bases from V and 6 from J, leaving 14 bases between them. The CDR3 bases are TGTGCCAGCAGGGGAACAGGGTCGGCTGAAGCTTTCTTT. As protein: CASRGTGSAEAFF.

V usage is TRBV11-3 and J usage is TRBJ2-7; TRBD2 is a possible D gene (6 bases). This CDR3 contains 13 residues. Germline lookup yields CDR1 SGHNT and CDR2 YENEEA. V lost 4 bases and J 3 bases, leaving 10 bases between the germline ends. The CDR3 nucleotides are TGTGCCAGCAGCTGGGGCGGGAACTACGAGCAGTACTTC. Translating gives CASSWGGNYEQYF. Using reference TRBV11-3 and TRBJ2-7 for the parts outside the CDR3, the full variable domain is EAGVVQSPRYKIIEKKQPVAFWCNPISGHNTLYWYLQNLGQGPELLIRYENEEAVDDSQLPKDRFSAERLKGVDSTLKIQPAELGDSAVYLCASSWGGNYEQYFGPGTRLTVT.

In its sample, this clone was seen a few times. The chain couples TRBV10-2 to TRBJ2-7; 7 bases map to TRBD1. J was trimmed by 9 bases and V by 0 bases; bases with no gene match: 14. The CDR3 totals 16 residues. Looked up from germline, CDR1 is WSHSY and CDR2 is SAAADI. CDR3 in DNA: TGCGCCAGCAGTGAGTCTGGTCGCTCAGGGGGAAGCGTGCAGTACTTC. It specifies CASSESGRSGGSVQYF.

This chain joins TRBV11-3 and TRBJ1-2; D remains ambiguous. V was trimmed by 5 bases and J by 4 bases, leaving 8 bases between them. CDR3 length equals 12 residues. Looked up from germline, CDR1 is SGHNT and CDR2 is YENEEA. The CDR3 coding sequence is TGTGCCAGCAGCCCCGAGGGCTATGGCTACACCTTC. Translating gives CASSPEGYGYTF.

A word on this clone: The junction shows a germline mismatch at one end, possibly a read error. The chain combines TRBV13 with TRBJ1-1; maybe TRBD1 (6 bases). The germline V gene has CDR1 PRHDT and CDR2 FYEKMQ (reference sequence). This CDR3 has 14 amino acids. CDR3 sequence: CASSFGGANPEAFF. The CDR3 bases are TGTGCCAGCAGCTTCGGGGGGGCGAACCCTGAAGCTTTCTTT. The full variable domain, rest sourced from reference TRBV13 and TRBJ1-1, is AAGVIQSPRHLIKEKRETATLKCYPIPRHDTVYWYQQGPGQDPQFLISFYEKMQSDKGSIPDRFSAQQFSDYHSELNMSSLELGDSALYFCASSFGGANPEAFFGQGTRLTVV.

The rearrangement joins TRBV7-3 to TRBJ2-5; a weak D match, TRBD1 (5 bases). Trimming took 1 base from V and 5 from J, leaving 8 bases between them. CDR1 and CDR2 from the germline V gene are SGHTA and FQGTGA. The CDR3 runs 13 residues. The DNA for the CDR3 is TGTGCCAGCAGCTTAAGGGGCAGCGAGACCCAGTACTTC. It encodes CASSLRGSETQYF.

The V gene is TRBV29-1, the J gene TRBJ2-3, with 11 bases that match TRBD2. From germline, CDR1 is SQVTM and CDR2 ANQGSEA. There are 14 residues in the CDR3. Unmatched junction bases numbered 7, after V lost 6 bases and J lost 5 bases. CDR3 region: CSVFSGRARDTQYF. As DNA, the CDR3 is TGCAGCGTCTTTAGCGGGAGGGCCAGAGATACGCAGTATTTT.

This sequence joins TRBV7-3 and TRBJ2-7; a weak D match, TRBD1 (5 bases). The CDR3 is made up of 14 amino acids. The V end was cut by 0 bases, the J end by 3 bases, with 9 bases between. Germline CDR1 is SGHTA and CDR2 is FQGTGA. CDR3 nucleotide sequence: TGTGCCAGCAGCTTAACGTCTGGACACTACGAGCAGTACTTC. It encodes CASSLTSGHYEQYF.

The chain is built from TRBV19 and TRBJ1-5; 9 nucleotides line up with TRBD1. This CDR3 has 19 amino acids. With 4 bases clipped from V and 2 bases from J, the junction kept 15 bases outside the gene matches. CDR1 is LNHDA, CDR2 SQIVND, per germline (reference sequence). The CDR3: CASSSDRGGGGFGNQPQHF. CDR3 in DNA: TGTGCCAGTAGTAGCGACAGGGGGGGCGGCGGGTTTGGCAATCAGCCCCAGCATTTT.

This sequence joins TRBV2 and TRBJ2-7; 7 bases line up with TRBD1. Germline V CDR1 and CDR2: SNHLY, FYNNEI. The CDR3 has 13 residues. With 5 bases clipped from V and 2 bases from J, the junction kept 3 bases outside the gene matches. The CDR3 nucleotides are TGTGCCAGCAGTTGGGACAGTACCTACGAGCAGTACTTC. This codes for CASSWDSTYEQYF.

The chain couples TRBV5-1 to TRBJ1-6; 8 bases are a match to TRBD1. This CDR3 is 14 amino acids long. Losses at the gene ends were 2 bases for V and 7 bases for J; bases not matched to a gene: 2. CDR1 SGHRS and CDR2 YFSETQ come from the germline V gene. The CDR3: CASSFGQGNSPLHF. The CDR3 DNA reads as TGCGCCAGCAGCTTTGGACAGGGAAATTCACCCCTCCACTTT.

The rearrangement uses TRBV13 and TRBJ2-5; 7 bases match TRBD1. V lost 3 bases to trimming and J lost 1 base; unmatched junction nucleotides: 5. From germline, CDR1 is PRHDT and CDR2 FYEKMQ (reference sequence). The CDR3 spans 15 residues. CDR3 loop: CASSFTGASQETQYF. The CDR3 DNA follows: TGTGCCAGCAGCTTCACAGGGGCCTCCCAAGAGACCCAGTACTTC.

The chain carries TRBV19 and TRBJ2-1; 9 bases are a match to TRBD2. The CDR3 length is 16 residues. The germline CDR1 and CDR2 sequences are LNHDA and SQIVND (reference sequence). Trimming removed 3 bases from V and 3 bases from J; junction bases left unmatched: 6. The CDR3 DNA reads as TGTGCCAGTAGTATTAAAGCGGGAGGAAGCTACAATGAGCAGTTCTTC. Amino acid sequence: CASSIKAGGSYNEQFF.